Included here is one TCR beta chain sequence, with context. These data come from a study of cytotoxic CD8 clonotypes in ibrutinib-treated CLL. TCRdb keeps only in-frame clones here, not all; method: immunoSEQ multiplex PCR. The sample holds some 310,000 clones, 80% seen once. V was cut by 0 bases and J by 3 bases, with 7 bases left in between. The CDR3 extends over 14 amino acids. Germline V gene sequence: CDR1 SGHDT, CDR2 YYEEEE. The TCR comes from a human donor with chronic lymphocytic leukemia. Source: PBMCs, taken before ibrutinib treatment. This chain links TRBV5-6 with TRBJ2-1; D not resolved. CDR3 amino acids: CASSLEVGYNEQFF. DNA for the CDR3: TGTGCCAGCAGCTTGGAAGTCGGCTACAATGAGCAGTTCTTC.